The rows below give T cell receptor beta chains drawn from one sample of a study of metastatic and nonmetastatic thyroid tumors. TCRdb recomputed clones from the PCR reads via MiXCR. The sample lists about 32,000 clones, roughly 25% occurring once. Sequenced sample: blood. The receptors were gathered from a female donor with papillary thyroid cancer or a benign thyroid nodule (not recorded which). Some clones in this sample may be carry-over from other donors' samples. Each CDR3 is given without its conserved first and last residue. The D gene is left open where the match is weak.

CDR3aa | j_gene | v_gene | d_gene
ASSYRATLYEQF | TRBJ2-1 | TRBV6-5 | .
ASSSGTSGSSTDTQY | TRBJ2-3 | TRBV28 | TRBD2
ASSQGGSGGTDTQY | TRBJ2-3 | TRBV4-2 | .
ASSTRQDAVINQPQH | TRBJ1-5 | TRBV9 | .
ASSVPSGTDTQY | TRBJ2-3 | TRBV19 | .
ASSRRGEKNIY | TRBJ1-3 | TRBV7-9 | .
ASSRTSNEQF | TRBJ2-1 | TRBV12-3/TRBV12-4 | TRBD2
ASSAQEWAGTEAF | TRBJ1-1 | TRBV9 | .
ASSEGVSWQGASPLH | TRBJ1-6 | TRBV5-1 | TRBD1
ASSYSTSGRVSEQF | TRBJ2-1 | TRBV6-5 | TRBD2
AWSGGLGAYEQY | TRBJ2-7 | TRBV30 | TRBD2
ASILQGINTEAF | TRBJ1-1 | TRBV2 | TRBD1
ASSVTSTGGYT | TRBJ1-2 | TRBV9 | .
ATSPGTGDFNEQF | TRBJ2-1 | TRBV15 | TRBD1
ASSQERRQPQH | TRBJ1-5 | TRBV4-1 | .
ASSYIPGPYNEQF | TRBJ2-1 | TRBV7-8 | .
ASSPGLNEKY | TRBJ2-7 | TRBV28 | .
ASSLDRETQY | TRBJ2-5 | TRBV2 | .
AWSGRAGYEQY | TRBJ2-7 | TRBV30 | .
ASSRGLGETQY | TRBJ2-5 | TRBV6-1 | .
SARQAGGPNEQF | TRBJ2-1 | TRBV20-1 | TRBD2
ASSLRNSNQPQH | TRBJ1-5 | TRBV12-3/TRBV12-4 | .
ASSPRQGPTGELF | TRBJ2-2 | TRBV3-1 | TRBD1
ASSPSGRATNEQF | TRBJ2-1 | TRBV18 | TRBD2
ASSPQGGYDEQF | TRBJ2-1 | TRBV18 | .
ASSLEGQPYYEQY | TRBJ2-7 | TRBV11-2 | .
ASSLEAGDETQY | TRBJ2-5 | TRBV5-1 | .
AWSVHEQY | TRBJ2-7 | TRBV30 | .
ASSLAGSGGLDTQY | TRBJ2-3 | TRBV5-4 | TRBD1
ASSSPTSGVWNEQF | TRBJ2-1 | TRBV6-2/TRBV6-3 | TRBD2
ASSSNFAGANVLT | TRBJ2-6 | TRBV5-1 | .
ARSGPHQYTIY | TRBJ1-3 | TRBV7-8 | .
ASITSNSPLH | TRBJ1-6 | TRBV28 | .
ASSSRETAYNEQF | TRBJ2-1 | TRBV25-1 | .
ASSYGNYGYT | TRBJ1-2 | TRBV6-2/TRBV6-3 | .
ASSQDGDSGANVLT | TRBJ2-6 | TRBV11-3 | .